The clone carrying this TCR beta chain was observed a single time. This sample was taken from a study of blood T cell repertoires in COVID-19. Study in general: Spain, Italy and the United States supplied samples that represented acute and convalescent COVID-19. PBMCs, B-cell-depleted T cells, or T cells were the source of the cDNA or gDNA that made up the material.

Original methodology: Using reference gene primer amplification, nucleated cell counts were estimated. Some clones are missing from TCRdb's copy, which holds only in-frame ones; the method was immunoSEQ multiplex PCR. V and J calls and clone size are given by that table; D and trimming were obtained from the DNA. In the table there are approximately 160,000 clones, 60% to 85% of which are singletons. Trimming cost V 11 bases and J 8 bases, with 24 bases left between them. Germline assignment: CDR1 MDHEN and CDR2 SYDVKM. The CDR3 consists of 14 residues. The specimen was peripheral blood. This TCR was sampled from a man in his fifties or sixties with acute or convalescent COVID-19. V usage is TRBV28 and J usage is TRBJ1-2; D is unresolved. The CDR3: CASSFFGQVEGYTF. CDR3 nucleotide sequence: TGTGCCTCCTCATTTTTTGGTCAGGTCGAAGGCTACACCTTC.